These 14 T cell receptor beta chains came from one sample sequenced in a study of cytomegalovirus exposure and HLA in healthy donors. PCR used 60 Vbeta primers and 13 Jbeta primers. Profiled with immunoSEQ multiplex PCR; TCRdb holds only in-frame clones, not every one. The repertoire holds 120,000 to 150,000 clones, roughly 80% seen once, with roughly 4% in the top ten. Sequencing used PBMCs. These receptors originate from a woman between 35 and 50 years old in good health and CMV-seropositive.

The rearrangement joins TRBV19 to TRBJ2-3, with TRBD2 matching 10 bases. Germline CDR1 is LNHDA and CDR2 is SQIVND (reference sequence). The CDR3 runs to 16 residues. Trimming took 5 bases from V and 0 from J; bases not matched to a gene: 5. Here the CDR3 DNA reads TGTGCCAGTAGTTTATTACTAGCGGGAAGCACAGATACGCAGTATTTT. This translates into CASSLLLAGSTDTQYF.

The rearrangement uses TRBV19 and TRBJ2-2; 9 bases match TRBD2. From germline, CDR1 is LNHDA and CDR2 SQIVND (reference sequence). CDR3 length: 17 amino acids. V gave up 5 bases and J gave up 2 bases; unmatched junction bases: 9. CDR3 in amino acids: CASSSQAGGRNTGELFF. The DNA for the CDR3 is TGTGCCAGTAGTTCACAAGCGGGGGGCCGTAACACCGGGGAGCTGTTTTTT.

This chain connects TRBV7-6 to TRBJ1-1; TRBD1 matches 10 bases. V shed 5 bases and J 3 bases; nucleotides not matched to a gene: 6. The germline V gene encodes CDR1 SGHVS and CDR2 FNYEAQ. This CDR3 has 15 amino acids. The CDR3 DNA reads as TGTGCCAGCAGCAACCCGGGACAGGGGTACACTGAAGCTTTCTTT. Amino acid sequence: CASSNPGQGYTEAFF.

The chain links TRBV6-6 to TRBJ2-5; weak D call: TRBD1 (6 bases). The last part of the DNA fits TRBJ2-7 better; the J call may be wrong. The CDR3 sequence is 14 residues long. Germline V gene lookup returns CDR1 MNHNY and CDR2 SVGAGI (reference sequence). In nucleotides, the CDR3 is TGTGCCAGCAGTTACTCCTGGGGGCAGAACGAGCAGTACTTC. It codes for CASSYSWGQNEQYF.

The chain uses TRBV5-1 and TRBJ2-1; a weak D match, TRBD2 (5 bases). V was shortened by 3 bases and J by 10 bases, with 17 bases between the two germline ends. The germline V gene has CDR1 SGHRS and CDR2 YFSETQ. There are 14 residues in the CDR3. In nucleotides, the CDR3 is TGCGCCAGCAGCTCCCAAGAGGGCTCTCGGGAGCAGTTCTTC. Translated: CASSSQEGSREQFF.

The CDR3, as DNA: TGCGCCAGCAGCTTGGGGGACAGGGTTGGGACTAATGAAAAACTGTTTTTT. This gives the protein CASSLGDRVGTNEKLFF. The chain couples TRBV5-1 to TRBJ1-4, with 9 positions matching TRBD1. V was clipped by 0 bases and J by 2 bases; unmatched bases: 5. Looked up from germline, CDR1 is SGHRS and CDR2 is YFSETQ. CDR3 length: 17 amino acids. The whole variable domain, remainder taken from reference TRBV5-1 and TRBJ1-4, is KAGVTQTPRYLIKTRGQQVTLSCSPISGHRSVSWYQQTPGQGLQFLFEYFSETQRNKGNFPGRFSGRQFSNSRSEMNVSTLELGDSALYLCASSLGDRVGTNEKLFFGSGTQLSVL.

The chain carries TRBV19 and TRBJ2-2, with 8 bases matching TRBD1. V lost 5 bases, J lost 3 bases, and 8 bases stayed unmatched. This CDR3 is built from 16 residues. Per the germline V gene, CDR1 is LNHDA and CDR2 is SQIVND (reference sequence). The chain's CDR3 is CASSGQGASHTGELFF. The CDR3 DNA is TGTGCCAGTAGTGGGCAGGGGGCCTCGCACACCGGGGAGCTGTTTTTT.

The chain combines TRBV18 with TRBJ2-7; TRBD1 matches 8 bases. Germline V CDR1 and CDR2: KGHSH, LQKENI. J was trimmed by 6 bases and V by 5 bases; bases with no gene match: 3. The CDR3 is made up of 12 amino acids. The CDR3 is CASSADRGEQYF. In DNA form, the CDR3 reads TGTGCCAGCTCAGCCGACAGGGGCGAGCAGTACTTC.

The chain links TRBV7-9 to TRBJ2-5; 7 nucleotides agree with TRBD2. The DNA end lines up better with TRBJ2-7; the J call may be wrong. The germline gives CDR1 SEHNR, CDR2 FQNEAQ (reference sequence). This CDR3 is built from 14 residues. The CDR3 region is CASSLGTSANEQYF. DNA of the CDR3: TGTGCCAGCAGCTTAGGAACTAGCGCCAACGAGCAGTACTTC.

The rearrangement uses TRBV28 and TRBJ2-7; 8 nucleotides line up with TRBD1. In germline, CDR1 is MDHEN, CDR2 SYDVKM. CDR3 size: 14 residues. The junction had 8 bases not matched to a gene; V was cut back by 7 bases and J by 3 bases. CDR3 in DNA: TGTGCCAGCACCCAGGGGGCCCGGGTCTACGAGCAGTACTTC. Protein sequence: CASTQGARVYEQYF.

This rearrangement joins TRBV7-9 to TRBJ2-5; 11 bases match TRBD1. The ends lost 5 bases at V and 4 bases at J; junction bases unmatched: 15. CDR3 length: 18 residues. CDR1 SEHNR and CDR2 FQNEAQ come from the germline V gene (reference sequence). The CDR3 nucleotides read TGTGCCAGCAGCCCGGCCCGGGACAGGGGGTACCTAGGAGAGACCCAGTACTTC. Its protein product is CASSPARDRGYLGETQYF.

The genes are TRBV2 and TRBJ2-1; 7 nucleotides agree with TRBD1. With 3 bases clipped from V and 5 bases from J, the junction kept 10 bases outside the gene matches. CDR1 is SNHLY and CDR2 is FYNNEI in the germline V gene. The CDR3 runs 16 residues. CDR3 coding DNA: TGTGCCAGCAGTGACCTTGACAGGGAATTCAACAATGAGCAGTTCTTC. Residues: CASSDLDREFNNEQFF.

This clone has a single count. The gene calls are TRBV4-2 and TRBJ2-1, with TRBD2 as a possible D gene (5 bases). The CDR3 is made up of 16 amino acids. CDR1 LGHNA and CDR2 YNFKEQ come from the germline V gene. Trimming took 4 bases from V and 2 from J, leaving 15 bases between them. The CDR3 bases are TGTGCCAGCAGCCGTGGCTGGAGGAATCCCTACAATGAGCAGTTCTTC. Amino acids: CASSRGWRNPYNEQFF.

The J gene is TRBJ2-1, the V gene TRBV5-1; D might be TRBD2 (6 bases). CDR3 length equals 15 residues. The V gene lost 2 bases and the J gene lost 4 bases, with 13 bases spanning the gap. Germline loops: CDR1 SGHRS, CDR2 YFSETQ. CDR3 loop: CASSFGGAGYNEQFF. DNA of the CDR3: TGCGCCAGCAGCTTTGGAGGGGCAGGTTACAATGAGCAGTTCTTC. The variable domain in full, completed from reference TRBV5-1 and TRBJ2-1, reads KAGVTQTPRYLIKTRGQQVTLSCSPISGHRSVSWYQQTPGQGLQFLFEYFSETQRNKGNFPGRFSGRQFSNSRSEMNVSTLELGDSALYLCASSFGGAGYNEQFFGPGTRLTVL.